What follows describes a single TCR beta chain. The sample originates from a study of patients and donors after allogeneic stem cell transplantation. Via MiXCR, TCRdb re-called the RT-PCR reads, giving one row per CDR3 protein. The sample contains some 90,000 distinct CDR3 sequences, 40% to 60% of which appear only once. The trim removed 6 bases at V and 3 bases at J, leaving 13 bases unmatched. This CDR3 comprises 16 residues. Germline CDR1 is MDHEN and CDR2 is SYDVKM. The specimen was blood, either unsorted or a sorted T cell fraction (not recorded which). V is TRBV28 and J is TRBJ1-1, with 7 bases matching TRBD1. The receptor's source is a human donor who was either an allogeneic HSCT recipient or a stem cell or donor lymphocyte infusion donor (not recorded which). It is not recorded whose cells these are; they may come from a transplant donor. CDR3 in DNA: TGTGCCAGCAGCCCACCGGGACAGTCGATGTACACTGAAGCTTTCTTT. Translation: CASSPPGQSMYTEAFF.